This entry concerns a single T cell receptor (beta chain). Methods used by the authors: Nucleated cell number was recorded as an estimate derived from reference gene primer amplification. Here immunoSEQ multiplex PCR was the method, and the copy in TCRdb shows in-frame clones only, minus some. V, J and clone size are those of that table, while D and trimming were read from the DNA. The data hold approximately 76,000 clones, with 75% to 85% observed a single time. The germline V and J ends were trimmed by 0 bases and 3 bases, with 6 bases remaining between them. The CDR3 runs to 14 residues. Germline V gene data show CDR1 as SGHRS and CDR2 as YFSETQ. These data originate in a study of blood T cell repertoires in COVID-19. As for the study in general: Samples of COVID-19 (acute and convalescent) were obtained from the United States, Italy and Spain. T cells, B-cell-depleted T cells, or PBMCs supplied cDNA or gDNA.

The receptor was isolated from a woman aged 55-70 years with acute or convalescent COVID-19. The sample comprised peripheral blood. V usage is TRBV5-1 and J usage is TRBJ1-4; weak D call: TRBD1 (6 bases). The DNA for the CDR3 is TGCGCCAGCAGCTTGGCAGGGGCTAATGAAAAACTGTTTTTT. It is translated as CASSLAGANEKLFF.